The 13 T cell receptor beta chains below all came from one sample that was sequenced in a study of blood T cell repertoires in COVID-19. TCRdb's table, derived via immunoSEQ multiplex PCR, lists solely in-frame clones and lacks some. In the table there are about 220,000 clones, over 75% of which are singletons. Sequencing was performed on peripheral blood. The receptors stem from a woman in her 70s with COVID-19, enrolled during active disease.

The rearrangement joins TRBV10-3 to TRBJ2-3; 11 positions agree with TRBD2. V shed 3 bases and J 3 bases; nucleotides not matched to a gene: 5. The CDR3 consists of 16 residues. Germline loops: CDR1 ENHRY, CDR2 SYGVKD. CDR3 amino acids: CAISDTSGGWTDTQYF. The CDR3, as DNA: TGTGCCATCAGTGACACTAGCGGGGGTTGGACAGATACGCAGTATTTT.

The DNA for the CDR3 is TGTGCCAGCAGCTTAGTGGAACAGGGTCATGGCTACACCTTC. Translation gives CASSLVEQGHGYTF. This chain connects TRBV7-2 to TRBJ1-2; D possibly corresponds to TRBD1 (6 bases). Per the germline V gene, CDR1 is SGHTA and CDR2 is FQGNSA. V lost 1 base and J 6 bases, leaving 12 bases between the germline ends. The CDR3 is 14 amino acids.

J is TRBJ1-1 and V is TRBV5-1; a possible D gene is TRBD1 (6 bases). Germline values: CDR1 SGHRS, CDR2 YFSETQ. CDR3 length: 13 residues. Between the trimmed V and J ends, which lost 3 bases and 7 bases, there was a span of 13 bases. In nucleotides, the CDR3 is TGCGCCAGCAGCTACTTAGGGGGTAGTGAAGCTTTCTTT. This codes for CASSYLGGSEAFF.

CDR3 residues: CASRPGTGAGNTIYF. The CDR3 DNA reads TGTGCCAGCAGGCCCGGGACAGGGGCTGGAAACACCATATATTTT. This chain links TRBV6-5 with TRBJ1-3; 10 bases map to TRBD1. The CDR3 totals 15 residues. Germline CDR1 reads MNHEY; CDR2 reads SVGAGI. Unmatched junction bases numbered 4, after V lost 6 bases and J lost 2 bases.

In DNA form, the CDR3 reads TGCGCCAGCAGCTTGACAAGTCAGGGAGAGACCCAGTACTTC. Encoded protein: CASSLTSQGETQYF. The V and J genes are TRBV5-1 and TRBJ2-5; possibly TRBD1 for D (5 bases). There are 14 residues in the CDR3. V shed 1 base and J shed 4 bases, with 11 bases lying between them. Germline V gene lookup returns CDR1 SGHRS and CDR2 YFSETQ.

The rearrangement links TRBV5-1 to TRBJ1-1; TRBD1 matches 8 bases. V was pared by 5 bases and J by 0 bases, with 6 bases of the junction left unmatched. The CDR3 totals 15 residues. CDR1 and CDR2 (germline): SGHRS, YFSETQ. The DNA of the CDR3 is TGCGCCAGCAGTAACAGGGGGTTAGTGAACACTGAAGCTTTCTTT. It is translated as CASSNRGLVNTEAFF.

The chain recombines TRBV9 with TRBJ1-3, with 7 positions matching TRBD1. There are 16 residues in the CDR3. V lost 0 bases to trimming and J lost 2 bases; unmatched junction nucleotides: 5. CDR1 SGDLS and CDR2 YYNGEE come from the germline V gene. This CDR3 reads CASSVVTTGPGNTIYF. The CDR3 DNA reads TGTGCCAGCAGCGTAGTAACGACAGGGCCTGGAAACACCATATATTTT.

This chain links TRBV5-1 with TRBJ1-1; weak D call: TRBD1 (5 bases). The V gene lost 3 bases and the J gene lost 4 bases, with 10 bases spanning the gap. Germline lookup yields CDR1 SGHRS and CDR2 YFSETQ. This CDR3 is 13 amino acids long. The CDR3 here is CASSYSGSTEAFF. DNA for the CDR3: TGCGCCAGCAGCTACTCAGGGTCCACTGAAGCTTTCTTT.

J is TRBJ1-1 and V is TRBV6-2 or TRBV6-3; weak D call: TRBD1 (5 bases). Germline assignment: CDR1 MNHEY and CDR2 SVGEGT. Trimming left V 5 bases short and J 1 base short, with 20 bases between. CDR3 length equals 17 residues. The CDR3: CASSPGSGGLGNTEAFF. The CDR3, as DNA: TGTGCCAGCAGTCCCGGGAGCGGGGGACTCGGGAACACTGAAGCTTTCTTT.

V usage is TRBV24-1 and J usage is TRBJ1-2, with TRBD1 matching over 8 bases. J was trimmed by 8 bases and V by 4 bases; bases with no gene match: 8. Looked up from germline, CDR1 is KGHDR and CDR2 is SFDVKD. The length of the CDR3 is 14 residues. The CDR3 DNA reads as TGTGCCACCAGTGACCAGACAGGGGAGGAAGGCTACACCTTC. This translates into CATSDQTGEEGYTF.

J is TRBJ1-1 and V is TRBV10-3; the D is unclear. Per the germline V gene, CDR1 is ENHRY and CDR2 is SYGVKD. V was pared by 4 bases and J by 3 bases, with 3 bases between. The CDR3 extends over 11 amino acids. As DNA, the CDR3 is TGTGCCATCAGTGCAGACACTGAAGCTTTCTTT. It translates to CAISADTEAFF.

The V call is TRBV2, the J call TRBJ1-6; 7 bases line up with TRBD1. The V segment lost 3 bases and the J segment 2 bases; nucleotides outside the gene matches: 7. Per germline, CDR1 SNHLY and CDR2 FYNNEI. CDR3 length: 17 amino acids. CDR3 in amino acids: CASSDPPTGTYNSPLHF. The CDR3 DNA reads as TGTGCCAGCAGTGATCCCCCGACAGGGACCTATAATTCACCCCTCCACTTT.

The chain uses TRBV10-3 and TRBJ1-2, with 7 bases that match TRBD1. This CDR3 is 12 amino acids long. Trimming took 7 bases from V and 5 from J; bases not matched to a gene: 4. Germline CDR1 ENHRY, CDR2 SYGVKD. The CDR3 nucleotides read TGTGCCATCATCGGGACAGCATATGGCTACACCTTC. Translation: CAIIGTAYGYTF.